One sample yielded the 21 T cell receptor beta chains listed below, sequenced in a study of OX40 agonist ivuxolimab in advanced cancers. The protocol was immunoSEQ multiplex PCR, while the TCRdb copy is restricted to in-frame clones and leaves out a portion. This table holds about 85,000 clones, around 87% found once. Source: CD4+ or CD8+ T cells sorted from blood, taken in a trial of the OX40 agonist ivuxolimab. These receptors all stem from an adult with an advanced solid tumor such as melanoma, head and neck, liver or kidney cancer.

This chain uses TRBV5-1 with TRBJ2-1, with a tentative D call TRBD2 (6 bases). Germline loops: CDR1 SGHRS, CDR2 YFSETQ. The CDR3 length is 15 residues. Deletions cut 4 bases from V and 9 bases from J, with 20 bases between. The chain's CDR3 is CASSPAGRGNFEQFF. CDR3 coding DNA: TGCGCCAGCAGCCCAGCCGGGAGAGGTAACTTTGAGCAGTTCTTC.

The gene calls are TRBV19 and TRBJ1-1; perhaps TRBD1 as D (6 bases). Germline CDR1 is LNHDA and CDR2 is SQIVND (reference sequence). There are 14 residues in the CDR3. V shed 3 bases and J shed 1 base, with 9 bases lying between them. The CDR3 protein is CASSISQGNTEAFF. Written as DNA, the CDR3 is TGTGCCAGTAGTATTTCACAGGGGAACACTGAAGCTTTCTTT.

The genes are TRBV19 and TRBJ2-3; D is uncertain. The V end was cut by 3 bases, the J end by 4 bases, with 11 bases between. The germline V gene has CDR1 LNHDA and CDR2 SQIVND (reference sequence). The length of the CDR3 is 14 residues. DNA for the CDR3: TGTGCCAGTAGTATTGATGGGATTGCAGATACGCAGTATTTT. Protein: CASSIDGIADTQYF. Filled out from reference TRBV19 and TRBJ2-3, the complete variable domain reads DGGITQSPKYLFRKEGQNVTLSCEQNLNHDAMYWYRQDPGQGLRLIYYSQIVNDFQKGDIAEGYSVSREKKESFPLTVTSAQKNPTAFYLCASSIDGIADTQYFGPGTRLTVL.

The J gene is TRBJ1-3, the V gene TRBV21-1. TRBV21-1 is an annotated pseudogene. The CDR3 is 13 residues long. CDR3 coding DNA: TGTGCCAGCAGCAGAACAGGGAGGAACACCATATATTTT. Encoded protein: CASSRTGRNTIYF.

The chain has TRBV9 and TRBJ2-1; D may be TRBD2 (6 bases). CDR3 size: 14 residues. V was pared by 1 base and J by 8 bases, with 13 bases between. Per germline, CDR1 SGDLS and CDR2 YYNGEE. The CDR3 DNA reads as TGTGCCAGCAGCGTAACTCCCGCTAGCGATGAGCAGTTCTTC. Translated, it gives CASSVTPASDEQFF.

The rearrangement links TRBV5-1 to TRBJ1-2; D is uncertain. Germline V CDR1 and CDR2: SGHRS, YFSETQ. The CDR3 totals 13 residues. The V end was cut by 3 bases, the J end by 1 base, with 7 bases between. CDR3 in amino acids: CASSSNLNYGYTF. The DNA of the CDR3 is TGCGCCAGCAGCTCGAACCTTAACTATGGCTACACCTTC.

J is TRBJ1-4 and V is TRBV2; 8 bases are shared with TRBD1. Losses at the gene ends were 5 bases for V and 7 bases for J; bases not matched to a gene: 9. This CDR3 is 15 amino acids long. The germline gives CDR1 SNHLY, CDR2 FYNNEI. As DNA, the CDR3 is TGTGCCAGCAGTTCCCTACAGGGGGGGGGTGAAAAACTGTTTTTT. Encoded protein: CASSSLQGGGEKLFF. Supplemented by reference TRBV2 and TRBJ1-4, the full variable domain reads EPEVTQTPSHQVTQMGQEVILRCVPISNHLYFYWYRQILGQKVEFLVSFYNNEISEKSEIFDDQFSVERPDGSNFTLKIRSTKLEDSAMYFCASSSLQGGGEKLFFGSGTQLSVL.

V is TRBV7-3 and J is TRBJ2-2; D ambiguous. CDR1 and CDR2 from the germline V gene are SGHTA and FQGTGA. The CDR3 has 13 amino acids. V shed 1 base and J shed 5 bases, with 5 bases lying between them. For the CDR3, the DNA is TGTGCCAGCAGCTTAAGATCTACCGGGGAGCTGTTTTTT. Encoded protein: CASSLRSTGELFF.

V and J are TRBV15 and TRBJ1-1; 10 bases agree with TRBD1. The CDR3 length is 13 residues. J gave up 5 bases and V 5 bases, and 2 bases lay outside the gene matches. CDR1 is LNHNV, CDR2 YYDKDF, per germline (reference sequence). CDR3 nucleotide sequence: TGTGCCACCAGCTGGGACAGGGGTACTGAAGCTTTCTTT. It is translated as CATSWDRGTEAFF.

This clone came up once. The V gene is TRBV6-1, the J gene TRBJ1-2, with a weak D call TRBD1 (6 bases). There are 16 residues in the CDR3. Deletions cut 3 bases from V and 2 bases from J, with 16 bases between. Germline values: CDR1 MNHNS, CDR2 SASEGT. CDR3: CASSDQDSLGNYGYTF. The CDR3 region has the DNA TGTGCCAGCAGTGATCAGGACAGCTTGGGGAACTATGGCTACACCTTC.

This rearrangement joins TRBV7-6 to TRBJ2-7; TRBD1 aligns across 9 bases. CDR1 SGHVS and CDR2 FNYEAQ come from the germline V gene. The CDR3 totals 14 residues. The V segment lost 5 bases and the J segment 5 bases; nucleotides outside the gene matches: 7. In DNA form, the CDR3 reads TGTGCCAGCAGCCCCGGGACAGGGCACCACGAGCAGTACTTC. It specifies CASSPGTGHHEQYF.

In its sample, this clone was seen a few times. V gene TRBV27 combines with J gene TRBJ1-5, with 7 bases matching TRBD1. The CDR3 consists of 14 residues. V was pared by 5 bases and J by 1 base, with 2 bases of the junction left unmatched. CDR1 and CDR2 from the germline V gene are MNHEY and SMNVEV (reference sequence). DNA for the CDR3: TGTGCCAGCAGTCAGACAGGGAGCAATCAGCCCCAGCATTTT. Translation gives CASSQTGSNQPQHF.

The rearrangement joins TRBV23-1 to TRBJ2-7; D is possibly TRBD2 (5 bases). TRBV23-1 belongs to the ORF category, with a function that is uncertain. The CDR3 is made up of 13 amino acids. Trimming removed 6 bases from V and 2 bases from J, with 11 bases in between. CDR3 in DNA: TGCGCCAGCAGCGAAGAGGGCCCCTACGAGCAGTACTTC. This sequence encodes CASSEEGPYEQYF.

This CDR3 is CAAGTESRYGYTF. The CDR3 coding sequence is TGTGCTGCCGGGACTGAATCCCGGTATGGCTACACCTTC. J is TRBJ1-2 and V is TRBV6-1; perhaps TRBD1 as D (5 bases). Germline assignment: CDR1 MNHNS and CDR2 SASEGT. This CDR3 region has 13 residues.

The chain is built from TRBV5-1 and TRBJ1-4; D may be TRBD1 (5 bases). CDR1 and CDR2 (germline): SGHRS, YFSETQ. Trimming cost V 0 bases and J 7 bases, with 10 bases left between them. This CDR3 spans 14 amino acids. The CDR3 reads CASSLGQSGEKLFF. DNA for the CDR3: TGCGCCAGCAGCTTGGGACAGAGCGGTGAAAAACTGTTTTTT.

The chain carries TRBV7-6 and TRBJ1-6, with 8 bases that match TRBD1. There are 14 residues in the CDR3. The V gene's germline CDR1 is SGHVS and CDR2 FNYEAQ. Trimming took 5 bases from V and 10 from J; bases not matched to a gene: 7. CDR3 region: CASSPETGVSPLHF. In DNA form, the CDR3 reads TGTGCCAGCAGCCCCGAGACAGGGGTGTCACCCCTCCACTTT.

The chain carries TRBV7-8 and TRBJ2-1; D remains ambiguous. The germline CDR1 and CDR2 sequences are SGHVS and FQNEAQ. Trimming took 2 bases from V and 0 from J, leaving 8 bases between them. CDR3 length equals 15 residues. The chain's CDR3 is CASSLNPNSYNEQFF. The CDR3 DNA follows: TGTGCCAGCAGCTTAAATCCGAACTCCTACAATGAGCAGTTCTTC.

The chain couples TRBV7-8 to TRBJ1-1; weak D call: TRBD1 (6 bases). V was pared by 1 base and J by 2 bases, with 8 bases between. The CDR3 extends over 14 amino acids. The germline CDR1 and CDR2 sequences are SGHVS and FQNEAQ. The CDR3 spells CASSLDRVNTEAFF. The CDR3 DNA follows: TGTGCCAGCAGCTTAGACAGGGTCAACACTGAAGCTTTCTTT.

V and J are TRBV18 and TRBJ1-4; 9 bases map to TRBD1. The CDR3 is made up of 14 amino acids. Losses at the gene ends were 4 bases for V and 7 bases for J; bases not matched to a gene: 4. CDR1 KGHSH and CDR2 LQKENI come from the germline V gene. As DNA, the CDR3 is TGTGCCAGCTCACAAGGACAGGGGCGTGAAAAACTGTTTTTT. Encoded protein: CASSQGQGREKLFF.

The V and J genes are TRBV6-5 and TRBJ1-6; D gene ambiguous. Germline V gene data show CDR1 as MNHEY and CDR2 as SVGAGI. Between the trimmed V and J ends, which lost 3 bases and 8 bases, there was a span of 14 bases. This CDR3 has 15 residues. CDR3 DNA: TGTGCCAGCAGTTATTATTCTCGTATAGATTCACCCCTCCACTTT. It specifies CASSYYSRIDSPLHF.

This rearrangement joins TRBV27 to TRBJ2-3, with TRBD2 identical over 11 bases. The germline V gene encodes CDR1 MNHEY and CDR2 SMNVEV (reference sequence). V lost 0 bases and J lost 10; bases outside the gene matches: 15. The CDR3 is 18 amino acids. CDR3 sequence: CASSLSTNPGLAVDAQYF. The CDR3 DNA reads TGTGCCAGCAGTTTATCCACGAATCCGGGACTAGCGGTGGATGCGCAGTATTTT.